This T cell receptor beta chain comes out of a study of shared clonotypes between healthy human individuals. Profiled with immunoSEQ multiplex PCR; TCRdb holds only in-frame clones, not every one. This sample has a few million clones; 95% occur once, and the top ten carry approximately 0.13%. CDR1 is SGHTA, CDR2 FQGNSA, per germline. This CDR3 has 17 amino acids. V was cut by 2 bases and J by 0 bases, with 15 bases left in between. This TCR derives from a young man in good health. The specimen was naive CD4+ T cells sorted from blood. Subset meaning: CD45RA+ positively selected. The chain employs TRBV7-2 and TRBJ2-3; a possible D gene is TRBD1 (5 bases). The DNA for the CDR3 is TGTGCCAGCAGCTTAAACCCCTCTCAGGGTAGCACAGATACGCAGTATTTT. It specifies CASSLNPSQGSTDTQYF.